A single T cell receptor (beta chain) is shown here with its context. This CDR3 is 15 amino acids long. Trimming at V came to 0 bases and at J to 7 bases, leaving 6 bases not matched to a gene. Germline assignment: CDR1 SGDLS and CDR2 YYNGEE. The data originate from a study of T-cell memory formation after mild COVID-19. Study as a whole: TCR clusters largely stayed donor specific.

TCRdb used MiXCR to reprocess the 5' RACE reads, holding one entry per CDR3 protein. The top ten clones hold roughly 23% of a sample with some 350,000 distinct CDR3 sequences, over 10% of them seen once. The TCR originated in a man aged 18 to 29 who had mild COVID-19 (a few samples of this study predate the infection). Cell type and time point are not known. Sequencing input: PBMCs or a T cell subset sorted from them (not recorded which). The rearrangement joins TRBV9 to TRBJ1-5; the match to TRBD1 covers 8 bases. In DNA, the CDR3 is TGTGCCAGCAGCGTAGGGGGGACAGGAGAACAGCCCCAGCATTTT. Amino acid sequence: CASSVGGTGEQPQHF. The full variable domain, completed using reference TRBV9 and TRBJ1-5, is DSGVTQTPKHLITATGQRVTLRCSPRSGDLSVYWYQQSLDQGLQFLIQYYNGEERAKGNILERFSAQQFPDLHSELNLSSLELGDSALYFCASSVGGTGEQPQHFGDGTRLSIL.